A selection of T cell receptor beta chains follows, all from one sample in a study of T-cell memory formation after mild COVID-19. From the 5' RACE reads, TCRdb called clonotypes with MiXCR, one entry per CDR3 protein. The table lists about 38,000 distinct CDR3 sequences, roughly 10% of them singletons. Sample: PBMCs or a T cell subset sorted from them (not recorded which). The receptors stem from a man between 18 and 29 years old who had mild COVID-19 (a few samples of this study predate the infection). Cell type and time point are not known. CDR3s leave out the opening cysteine and the closing phenylalanine or tryptophan. The D gene is left open where the match is weak.

V	D	J	CDR3
TRBV3-1	-	TRBJ1-2	ASRSSRAHGYT
TRBV18	TRBD2	TRBJ2-1	ASSPASGGAGIEQF
TRBV12-3/TRBV12-4	-	TRBJ1-1	ASGVMNTEAF
TRBV5-1	-	TRBJ2-5	ASSHTLDTIV
TRBV7-2	-	TRBJ2-1	ASSLDRGTYNEQF
TRBV7-8	-	TRBJ2-5	ASSPTSGETQY
TRBV7-2	-	TRBJ1-3	ASSPRGYGNTIY
TRBV9	TRBD1	TRBJ1-1	ASSVEGDRGGMNTEAF
TRBV20-1	TRBD1	TRBJ1-2	SARDGDRGNYGYT
TRBV5-1	TRBD1	TRBJ1-1	ASSSLSGGNTEAF
TRBV9	-	TRBJ2-3	ASGLGATTDTQY
TRBV7-3	TRBD2	TRBJ2-3	ASSLGTSGGAVDTQY
TRBV7-3	-	TRBJ2-5	ASSLSGPTDQETQY
TRBV29-1	TRBD2	TRBJ2-3	SVGTGGNTDTQY
TRBV10-3	-	TRBJ1-5	AISDQELSNQPQH
TRBV10-3	TRBD1	TRBJ2-3	AISHDRQGSSTDTQY
TRBV7-2	-	TRBJ1-5	ASSLTVIFNQPQH
TRBV7-6	-	TRBJ1-1	ASSSTVPPYWAF
TRBV5-1	-	TRBJ1-2	ASSLGGEVHGYT
TRBV7-3	TRBD1	TRBJ2-1	ASSSQGVPNNEQF
TRBV15	-	TRBJ1-2	ATSSDSGYGYT
TRBV12-3/TRBV12-4	-	TRBJ2-1	ASSPSSGLQF
TRBV6-5	TRBD2	TRBJ2-5	ASRLLAGWETQY
TRBV7-8	TRBD1	TRBJ1-1	ASSRATGTVNTEAF
TRBV12-3/TRBV12-4	TRBD1	TRBJ1-5	ASSLQGQDNQPQH
TRBV20-1	-	TRBJ1-4	SARDQLGTNEKLF
TRBV9	-	TRBJ2-5	ASSVDGSQETQY
TRBV6-5	TRBD1	TRBJ1-5	ASSPKGGYGNQPQH
TRBV3-1	-	TRBJ1-2	ASRPSAGDHGYT
TRBV6-5	TRBD2	TRBJ2-3	ASSYSPSGSTDTQY
TRBV27	TRBD1	TRBJ1-5	ASSLTAGGTGNQPQH
TRBV30	-	TRBJ2-7	AWRRGGEQY
TRBV20-1	TRBD2	TRBJ2-3	SASDSGGADTQY
TRBV6-4	-	TRBJ2-2	ASSQGGYTGELF
TRBV4-3	-	TRBJ2-7	ASSMQKGGREQY
TRBV6-2/TRBV6-3	-	TRBJ1-3	ASSTPPRKGNTIY
TRBV9	TRBD1	TRBJ2-5	ASSKTGAGETQY
TRBV7-3	-	TRBJ2-2	ASSRRGGELF
TRBV12-3/TRBV12-4	-	TRBJ2-5	ASSLSHGTQY
TRBV5-1	TRBD2	TRBJ2-2	ASSPFGTSGGGTGELF
TRBV7-2	-	TRBJ2-3	ASSPGTGDTQY
TRBV3-1	-	TRBJ2-7	ASSRGDSSYEQY
TRBV7-6	TRBD2	TRBJ2-3	ASSLGASGITDTQY
TRBV5-6	-	TRBJ2-7	ASSLGGTYEQY
TRBV25-1	-	TRBJ1-2	ASSEGGYGYT
TRBV2	TRBD2	TRBJ2-3	ASSEERGSTDTQY
TRBV28	-	TRBJ1-6	ASSLIPPLSTGMGNSPLH
TRBV2	-	TRBJ2-4	ASSDRGRLILAKNIQY
TRBV7-6	TRBD1	TRBJ2-1	ASSLVSGQGNEQF
TRBV29-1	-	TRBJ1-6	SVELDSNSPLH
TRBV20-1	-	TRBJ2-3	SAKHTHSSTDTQY